The next 6 T cell receptor beta chains were all read from a single sample in a study of blood T cell repertoires in COVID-19 (dated by TCRdb to 2018 to 2020). Library preparation used the immunoSEQ multiplex PCR assay. TCRdb provides this immuneACCESS table in a form limited to in-frame rearrangements. Some clones are lacking; in checked studies, under half of them reflect an unresolved V gene, and why the rest are absent is not known. Within this sample are under 150,000 clones, with 70% to 90% of them counted one time only. The top ten clones comprise around 26% of the sample. Specimen: peripheral blood. These receptors were taken from a human donor in a cohort sampled during active COVID-19.

The chain combines TRBV12-3 or TRBV12-4 with TRBJ2-7, with TRBD1 identical over 7 bases. The CDR3 is made up of 13 amino acids. Trimming cost V 7 bases and J 2 bases; bases outside gene matches: 5. The CDR3 spells CASNRQGAYEQYF. The CDR3 DNA is TGTGCCAGCAACCGACAGGGCGCCTACGAGCAGTACTTC.

This chain joins TRBV11-2 and TRBJ2-7; 7 nucleotides align to TRBD1. The trim removed 5 bases at V and 1 base at J, leaving 5 bases unmatched. Germline V gene data show CDR1 as SGHAT and CDR2 as FQNNGV. There are 14 residues in the CDR3. The CDR3 DNA is TGTGCCAGCAGCCTAACAGGGGCGTCCTACGAGCAGTACTTC. As protein: CASSLTGASYEQYF.

The chain recombines TRBV10-3 with TRBJ1-2; D is perhaps TRBD1 (5 bases). The V gene lost 2 bases and the J gene lost 2 bases, with 12 bases spanning the gap. Germline CDR1 is ENHRY and CDR2 is SYGVKD. The CDR3 extends over 15 amino acids. Here the CDR3 DNA reads TGTGCCATCAGTGAGGGGGCCATGGAAAACTATGGCTACACCTTC. This encodes CAISEGAMENYGYTF.

CDR3 loop: CASSQVRPYNSPLHF. CDR3 nucleotide sequence: TGTGCCAGCAGCCAAGTGAGGCCCTATAATTCACCCCTCCACTTT. This chain joins TRBV14 and TRBJ1-6; D not certain. This CDR3 comprises 15 residues. Germline CDR1 SGHDN, CDR2 FVKESK. Trimming left V 1 base short and J 2 bases short, with 6 bases between.

The rearrangement links TRBV27 to TRBJ2-1, with 9 positions matching TRBD2. Germline V gene data show CDR1 as MNHEY and CDR2 as SMNVEV (reference sequence). The trim removed 2 bases at V and 7 bases at J, leaving 6 bases unmatched. The CDR3 length is 15 residues. For the CDR3, the DNA is TGTGCCAGCAGTTTAGCGGGGGGGCTGGAGAATGAGCAGTTCTTC. Translating it yields CASSLAGGLENEQFF.

In its sample, this clone was seen once. The chain has TRBV12-5 and TRBJ2-1, with a possible D match to TRBD2 (6 bases). The CDR3 runs 14 residues. Germline V gene lookup returns CDR1 LGHNT and CDR2 FRNRAP. Trimming pared 3 bases from V and 2 bases from J, leaving 8 bases between. CDR3 nucleotide sequence: TGTGCTAGTGGTTTCGGGGGAGCCTACAATGAGCAGTTCTTC. This codes for CASGFGGAYNEQFF.